The next 24 T cell receptor beta chains were all read from a single sample in a study of shared clonotypes between healthy human individuals (dated by TCRdb to the early 2020s). Libraries were built with the immunoSEQ multiplex PCR assay. TCRdb carries this immuneACCESS record with in-frame sequences only. Its versions omit some clonotypes, under half of them owing to an unresolved V gene in the studies checked, with the rest unexplained. The sample contains roughly 110,000 clones, 68% of them found a single time. 24% of the sample comes from the top ten. Sample: memory CD8+ T cells sorted from blood. This specimen's cell subset or site label, per the study, means: CD45RO+ cells pooled with CCR7-negative TemRA cells. These receptors were taken from a young woman in good health.

This chain uses TRBV25-1 with TRBJ2-5, with D perhaps matching TRBD2 (5 bases). CDR1 and CDR2 (germline): MGHDK, SYGVNS. V gave up 3 bases and J gave up 5 bases, with 16 bases separating them. The CDR3 loop spans 15 amino acids. In DNA, the CDR3 is TGTGCCAGCAGTGACTATAGCGCCCACGGGGAGACCCAGTACTTC. Residues: CASSDYSAHGETQYF. The whole variable domain, filled in from reference TRBV25-1 and TRBJ2-5, reads EADIYQTPRYLVIGTGKKITLECSQTMGHDKMYWYQQDPGMELHLIHYSYGVNSTEKGDLSSESTVSRIRTEHFPLTLESARPSHTSQYLCASSDYSAHGETQYFGPGTRLLVL.

The rearrangement uses TRBV5-1 and TRBJ2-1; weak D call: TRBD2 (6 bases). This CDR3 is built from 16 residues. Germline CDR1 reads SGHRS; CDR2 reads YFSETQ. The V end was cut by 0 bases, the J end by 4 bases, with 14 bases between. In nucleotides, the CDR3 is TGCGCCAGCAGCTTGGCTAGCGTACAAGGTTACAATGAGCAGTTCTTC. Translation: CASSLASVQGYNEQFF.

The genes are TRBV5-1 and TRBJ1-2; D remains ambiguous. The V and J ends lost 0 bases and 5 bases respectively, with 11 bases between them. This CDR3 contains 14 residues. Germline assignment: CDR1 SGHRS and CDR2 YFSETQ. The CDR3 here is CASSLGHTSYGYTF. The CDR3 DNA reads TGCGCCAGCAGCTTGGGCCACACCTCGTATGGCTACACCTTC.

The gene calls are TRBV4-1 and TRBJ1-2; a weak D match, TRBD1 (6 bases). V shed 4 bases and J shed 1 base, with 16 bases lying between them. The CDR3 covers 16 residues. Germline-derived CDR1 and CDR2 are MGHRA and YSYEKL. The CDR3 sequence: CASSLQRGLSNYGYTF. For the CDR3, the DNA is TGCGCCAGCAGCCTGCAGAGGGGGTTAAGTAACTATGGCTACACCTTC.

This clone has only a few counts. The rearrangement uses TRBV27 and TRBJ2-7; 7 nucleotides agree with TRBD1. The germline V gene has CDR1 MNHEY and CDR2 SMNVEV (reference sequence). The V gene end was trimmed by 6 bases and the J gene end by 3 bases; junction bases not matched to a gene: 11. The CDR3 has 15 residues. The CDR3 region has the DNA TGTGCCAGCAGCAGGGACAGTATGAGCTTCTACGAGCAGTACTTC. It codes for CASSRDSMSFYEQYF.

CDR3 sequence reads: CASSYQTSRANEKLFF. The CDR3 coding sequence is TGTGCCAGCAGTTATCAGACGTCGAGGGCTAATGAAAAACTGTTTTTT. This rearrangement joins TRBV6-5 to TRBJ1-4; D call uncertain. V was clipped by 3 bases and J by 3 bases, with 14 bases between them. The CDR3 is 16 amino acids. Germline values: CDR1 MNHEY, CDR2 SVGAGI.

This CDR3 is CASSLLAGSSYEQYF. In DNA, the CDR3 is TGTGCCAGCAGCTTGCTAGCGGGATCCTCCTACGAGCAGTACTTC. V usage is TRBV11-2 and J usage is TRBJ2-7, with 9 bases that match TRBD2. Germline-derived CDR1 and CDR2 are SGHAT and FQNNGV. CDR3 length: 15 amino acids. V lost 3 bases and J lost 0; bases outside the gene matches: 3.

This clone appeared many times. Other DNA sequences in this specimen translate into the identical CDR3. The rearrangement links TRBV9 to TRBJ1-1; no clear D gene. CDR1 is SGDLS, CDR2 YYNGEE, per germline. CDR3 length: 13 residues. V was cut by 0 bases and J by 4 bases, with 7 bases left in between. This chain's CDR3 is CASSVAWGTEAFF. For the CDR3, the DNA is TGTGCCAGCAGCGTAGCTTGGGGCACTGAAGCTTTCTTT.

The rearrangement links TRBV2 to TRBJ2-2; D may be TRBD2 (5 bases). Germline assignment: CDR1 SNHLY and CDR2 FYNNEI. The V gene lost 4 bases and the J gene lost 5 bases, with 23 bases spanning the gap. This CDR3 has 18 amino acids. CDR3 coding DNA: TGTGCCAGCAGTGGCTCCCTTCTAGGAGCGGATGAGACCGGGGAGCTGTTTTTT. Translating it yields CASSGSLLGADETGELFF.

The chain combines TRBV10-3 with TRBJ2-7, with D uncertain. This CDR3 spans 14 amino acids. Germline-derived CDR1 and CDR2 are ENHRY and SYGVKD. Trimming took off 4 bases at V and 0 bases at J, with 10 bases between the two ends. The CDR3 spells CAISGGFDSYEQYF. The CDR3 DNA sequence: TGTGCCATCAGTGGAGGCTTCGACTCCTACGAGCAGTACTTC.

The chain combines TRBV5-1 with TRBJ2-3; D is ambiguous. The V end lost 1 base, the J end lost 1 base, and 13 bases lay between the germline ends. The CDR3 extends over 16 amino acids. CDR1 is SGHRS and CDR2 is YFSETQ in the germline V gene. In DNA, the CDR3 is TGCGCCAGCAGCTTGTTATGGAGTCGACGCACAGATACGCAGTATTTT. Encoded protein: CASSLLWSRRTDTQYF. The full variable domain, completed using reference TRBV5-1 and TRBJ2-3, is KAGVTQTPRYLIKTRGQQVTLSCSPISGHRSVSWYQQTPGQGLQFLFEYFSETQRNKGNFPGRFSGRQFSNSRSEMNVSTLELGDSALYLCASSLLWSRRTDTQYFGPGTRLTVL.

J is TRBJ1-2 and V is TRBV28; TRBD1 might be the D (6 bases). The CDR3 covers 17 residues. V shed 3 bases and J shed 4 bases, with 21 bases lying between them. Germline CDR1 and CDR2: MDHEN and SYDVKM. CDR3 DNA sequence: TGTGCCAGCAGTTTTAGGTTCTGGGACACCGAAATCTATGGCTACACCTTC. Amino acids: CASSFRFWDTEIYGYTF.

The J gene is TRBJ2-3, the V gene TRBV6-1; unclear D gene. Germline values: CDR1 MNHNS, CDR2 SASEGT. Trimming pared 2 bases from V and 0 bases from J, leaving 9 bases between. The CDR3 extends over 15 amino acids. The CDR3 nucleotides are TGTGCCAGCAGTGAATCGGACGCTAGCACAGATACGCAGTATTTT. This sequence encodes CASSESDASTDTQYF.

J is TRBJ2-7 and V is TRBV28, with a weak D call TRBD1 (5 bases). Trimming removed 5 bases from V and 7 bases from J, with 12 bases in between. The CDR3 has 12 residues. CDR1 and CDR2 from the germline V gene are MDHEN and SYDVKM. In nucleotides, the CDR3 is TGTGCCAGCAGTCCAGGGATGCGGGAGCAGTACTTC. It is translated as CASSPGMREQYF.

This clone was recorded once. This chain joins TRBV25-1 and TRBJ1-1; D remains unclear. The CDR3 extends over 11 amino acids. Deletions cut 4 bases from V and 11 bases from J, with 11 bases between. Per the germline V gene, CDR1 is MGHDK and CDR2 is SYGVNS. CDR3 loop: CASSAQGSAFF. The DNA for the CDR3 is TGTGCCAGCAGTGCCCAAGGGTCGGCTTTCTTT.

The V and J genes are TRBV5-3 and TRBJ1-5; perhaps TRBD1 as D (5 bases). TRBV5-3 is an ORF, and what it does is uncertain. The germline V and J ends were trimmed by 3 bases and 3 bases, with 10 bases remaining between them. The CDR3 loop spans 14 amino acids. The CDR3: CARSYGHPNQPQHF. The DNA for the CDR3 is TGTGCCAGAAGCTACGGACACCCCAATCAGCCCCAGCATTTT.

This clone was picked up a small number of times. This chain links TRBV28 with TRBJ1-5; D might be TRBD1 (6 bases). Trimming removed 6 bases from V and 7 bases from J, with 19 bases in between. The CDR3 consists of 15 residues. CDR1 MDHEN and CDR2 SYDVKM come from the germline V gene. The CDR3 nucleotides are TGTGCCAGCAGACCAACCGGGGGGCGAGTACAGCCCCAGCATTTT. Translation: CASRPTGGRVQPQHF.

This clone has just a few counts. CDR3 in DNA: TGTGCCAGCAGCCCCACGACAGGGCCAATTGGCTACACCTTC. Protein: CASSPTTGPIGYTF. This chain joins TRBV14 and TRBJ1-2, with 7 positions matching TRBD1. CDR3 length equals 14 residues. The V segment lost 4 bases and the J segment 7 bases; nucleotides outside the gene matches: 9. The germline V gene encodes CDR1 SGHDN and CDR2 FVKESK. Drawing the rest from reference TRBV14 and TRBJ1-2, the complete variable domain is EAGVTQFPSHSVIEKGQTVTLRCDPISGHDNLYWYRRVMGKEIKFLLHFVKESKQDESGMPNNRFLAERTGGTYSTLKVQPAELEDSGVYFCASSPTTGPIGYTFGSGTRLTVV.

The rearrangement joins TRBV25-1 to TRBJ2-4, with 8 nucleotides matching TRBD1. V gave up 6 bases and J gave up 0 bases; unmatched junction bases: 4. Germline V CDR1 and CDR2: MGHDK, SYGVNS. The CDR3 has 15 residues. CDR3 sequence (DNA): TGTGCCAGCAGCGGGACAGGAGAAGCCAAAAACATTCAGTACTTC. Protein: CASSGTGEAKNIQYF.

The chain links TRBV7-9 to TRBJ2-6; D may match TRBD1 or TRBD2 (6 bases each). The length of the CDR3 is 18 residues. V lost 10 bases to trimming and J lost 0 bases, with 22 bases between them. The germline gives CDR1 SEHNR, CDR2 FQNEAQ (reference sequence). The CDR3 DNA follows: TGTGCCATCGGCCCATGGGACACGGACTACTCTGGGGCCAACGTCCTGACTTTC. Amino acids: CAIGPWDTDYSGANVLTF.

V gene TRBV1 combines with J gene TRBJ2-7; the table's D call, TRBD2, was not checked against the DNA. TRBV1 is termed a pseudogene. The CDR3 loop spans 11 amino acids. The CDR3 nucleotides are TGCACCAGCAGCCTACGGGGCGAGCAGTACTTC. Encoded protein: CTSSLRGEQYF.

This clone occurred once. The chain combines TRBV2 with TRBJ1-4, with D perhaps matching TRBD1 (5 bases). The CDR3 consists of 13 residues. Trimming stripped 4 bases from V and 3 bases from J, with 6 bases between. Germline CDR1 SNHLY, CDR2 FYNNEI. The CDR3 coding sequence is TGTGCCAGCAGTGGGGGGGCTAATGAAAAACTGTTTTTT. Encoded protein: CASSGGANEKLFF.

On this clone itself: A far larger clone differs by one base, so this is likely a read error. The CDR3 nucleotides read TGTGCCAGCAGTGACTCGGACTACAATGAGCAGTTCTTC. It translates to CASSDSDYNEQFF. The rearrangement uses TRBV6-1 and TRBJ2-1; D unresolved. V was trimmed by 3 bases and J by 3 bases, leaving 6 bases between them. The CDR3 loop spans 13 amino acids. CDR1 is MNHNS and CDR2 is SASEGT in the germline V gene.

CDR3 region: CASSPTGRGYTF. The CDR3 nucleotides read TGTGCCAGCAGTCCCACAGGGCGCGGCTACACCTTC. The chain recombines TRBV27 with TRBJ1-2; tentatively, D is TRBD1 (6 bases). The CDR3 spans 12 residues. The V and J ends lost 5 bases and 8 bases respectively, with 12 bases between them. The germline CDR1 and CDR2 sequences are MNHEY and SMNVEV (reference sequence).